Following are 7 T cell receptor beta chains from one sample sequenced in a study of blood T cell repertoires in COVID-19. Sequencing used immunoSEQ multiplex PCR; TCRdb keeps in-frame clones, though not all of them. The sample includes around 130,000 clones, 80% to 90% of them seen just once. The sample taken for sequencing was PBMCs or T cells enriched from blood (not recorded which). These receptors all come from a woman aged 45-59 years who had recovered from COVID-19.

This clone has a single count. This chain links TRBV30 with TRBJ1-1; the D gene is possibly TRBD1 (5 bases). The CDR3 sequence is 13 residues long. With 6 bases removed from V and 3 bases from J, the gap between germline ends came to 14 bases. Germline V gene sequence: CDR1 GTSNPN, CDR2 SVGIG (reference sequence). This chain's CDR3 is CACQMGGYTEAFF. The CDR3, as DNA: TGTGCCTGTCAGATGGGGGGATACACTGAAGCTTTCTTT.

The chain combines TRBV21-1 with TRBJ2-5; the table's D call, TRBD2, was not checked against the DNA. TRBV21-1 is a pseudogene. The CDR3 runs 14 residues. Written as DNA, the CDR3 is TGTGCCAGCAGCAAAGACTGCGATCAAGAGACCCAGTACTTC. It encodes CASSKDCDQETQYF.

The rearrangement uses TRBV7-9 and TRBJ2-2, with D hard to call. V was pared by 0 bases and J by 8 bases, with 10 bases between. Per the germline V gene, CDR1 is SEHNR and CDR2 is FQNEAQ (reference sequence). This CDR3 is built from 14 residues. The CDR3 DNA is TGTGCCAGCAGCTTAGCGCGGCAGTCGGGGGAGCTGTTTTTT. Translation gives CASSLARQSGELFF.

The chain has TRBV25-1 and TRBJ1-6, with 11 bases lining up with TRBD1. J lost 10 bases, V lost 8 bases, and 7 bases had no gene match. The CDR3 spans 14 residues. Germline CDR1 reads MGHDK; CDR2 reads SYGVNS. CDR3 sequence: CASAGTGGRSPLHF. CDR3 sequence (DNA): TGTGCCAGCGCTGGGACAGGGGGAAGATCACCCCTCCACTTT.

The chain recombines TRBV5-1 with TRBJ1-4, with TRBD1 matching over 9 bases. The trim removed 7 bases at V and 2 bases at J, leaving 21 bases unmatched. The CDR3 totals 20 residues. In germline, CDR1 is SGHRS, CDR2 YFSETQ. The CDR3 coding sequence is TGCGCCAGCCGGGCGACTGGAATCCGACAGGGGGAAGAGACTAATGAAAAACTGTTTTTT. Encoded protein: CASRATGIRQGEETNEKLFF.

This clone was counted between two and nine times. The rearrangement joins TRBV5-5 to TRBJ1-2, with 8 positions matching TRBD1. V was clipped by 5 bases and J by 5 bases; unmatched bases: 11. The CDR3 is 15 amino acids. Germline V gene data show CDR1 as SGHKS and CDR2 as YYEKEE (reference sequence). CDR3 DNA: TGTGCCAGCAGTTTTATGAGGACAGGGACTTATGGCTACACCTTC. This gives the protein CASSFMRTGTYGYTF.

The chain joins TRBV27 to TRBJ1-2; 10 bases match TRBD1. The CDR3 runs 13 residues. The V gene's germline CDR1 is MNHEY and CDR2 SMNVEV (reference sequence). The V and J ends lost 4 bases and 9 bases, in that order; junction bases with no gene match: 5. As DNA, the CDR3 is TGTGCCAGCAGTTCTCGGGACAGGGGACGCTACACCTTC. Residues: CASSSRDRGRYTF.